Below, one TCR beta chain is given with its context. This sample is drawn from a study of OX40 agonist ivuxolimab in advanced cancers. The germline V gene encodes CDR1 SGDLS and CDR2 YYNGEE. The ends lost 4 bases at V and 4 bases at J; junction bases unmatched: 5. The CDR3 has 14 amino acids. The method was immunoSEQ multiplex PCR; TCRdb's version includes in-frame clones alone and lacks a portion of them. The table lists tens of thousands of clones, approximately 90% of them singletons, with less than 0.85% in the top ten. The input for sequencing was CD4+ or CD8+ T cells sorted from blood, taken in a trial of the OX40 agonist ivuxolimab. This sequence joins TRBV9 and TRBJ2-7, with 10 positions matching TRBD1. This clonotype was obtained from an adult with an advanced solid tumor such as melanoma, head and neck, liver or kidney cancer. In nucleotides, the CDR3 is TGTGCCAGCAGCCCTCGGGGACAGGGGTACGAGCAGTACTTC. Translating it yields CASSPRGQGYEQYF.